This TCR beta chain derives from a study of OX40 agonist ivuxolimab in advanced cancers. Germline loops: CDR1 SEHNR, CDR2 FQNEAQ (reference sequence). The germline V and J ends were trimmed by 6 bases and 4 bases, with 18 bases remaining between them. This CDR3 spans 15 amino acids. Study outcomes and limitations: There were also nonresponders showing low normalized T-cell clonal expansion.

Notes on this clone: The antigen remains unidentified.

Some clones are missing from TCRdb's copy, which holds only in-frame ones; the method was immunoSEQ multiplex PCR. The sample has about 96,000 clones, 84% seen once. The chain carries TRBV7-9 and TRBJ1-1; D is undetermined. The sequence came from an adult with an advanced solid tumor such as melanoma, head and neck, liver or kidney cancer. This sample comprised CD4+ or CD8+ T cells sorted from blood, obtained in a trial of the OX40 agonist ivuxolimab. The CDR3 here is CASSPQMTRGTEAFF. The CDR3 DNA is TGTGCCAGCAGTCCTCAGATGACCCGGGGCACTGAAGCTTTCTTT.